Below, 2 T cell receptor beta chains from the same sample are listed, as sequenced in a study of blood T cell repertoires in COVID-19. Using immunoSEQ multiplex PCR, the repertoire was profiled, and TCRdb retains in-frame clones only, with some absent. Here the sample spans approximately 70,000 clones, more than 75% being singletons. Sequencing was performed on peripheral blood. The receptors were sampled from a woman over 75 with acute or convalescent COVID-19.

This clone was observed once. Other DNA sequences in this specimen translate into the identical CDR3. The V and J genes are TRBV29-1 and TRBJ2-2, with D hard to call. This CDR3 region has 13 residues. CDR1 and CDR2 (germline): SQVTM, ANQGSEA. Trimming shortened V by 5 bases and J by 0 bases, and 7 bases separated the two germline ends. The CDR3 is CSVSRSNTGELFF. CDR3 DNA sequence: TGCAGCGTTAGCAGGTCGAACACCGGGGAGCTGTTTTTT.

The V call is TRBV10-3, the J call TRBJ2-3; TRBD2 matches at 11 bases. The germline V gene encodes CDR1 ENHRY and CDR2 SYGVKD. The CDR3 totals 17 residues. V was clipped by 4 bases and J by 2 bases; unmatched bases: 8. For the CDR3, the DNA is TGTGCCATCAGTGGCCCCGTACTAGCGGGAGACACAGATACGCAGTATTTT. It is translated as CAISGPVLAGDTDTQYF.